This T cell receptor (beta chain) is from a study of cytomegalovirus exposure and HLA in healthy donors. On the study more broadly: The approximately 120 million unique TCR beta sequences, from about 179 million T cells, were found by an earlier analysis.

Study-wide results and limits: An analysis that came later showed most CMV-associated TCR beta chains appearing HLA-restricted. Later analysis identified a missense DCLRE1C variant that was linked to TCR beta V- and J-gene trimming. Earlier results showed most TCR beta V segments being productive about 90% or about 30% of the time.

Use of 60 Vbeta and 13 Jbeta primers characterized the PCR. Generated by immunoSEQ multiplex PCR, the TCRdb table keeps only in-frame clones and is missing some. This sample has roughly 62,000 clones; around 77% occur once, and the top ten carry about 3.3%. The CDR3 contains 14 residues. The V and J ends lost 6 bases and 7 bases, in that order; junction bases with no gene match: 7. Germline assignment: CDR1 LNHDA and CDR2 SQIVND (reference sequence). A note on this clone: What it recognizes is unknown.

This rearrangement joins TRBV19 to TRBJ1-1; 11 nucleotides align to TRBD1. Sample: PBMCs. The receptor comes from a woman aged 40 to 55 in good health and CMV-seropositive. CDR3 nucleotide sequence: TGTGCCAGTAGACAGGACAGGGGGCAAGGTGAAGCTTTCTTT. It specifies CASRQDRGQGEAFF.